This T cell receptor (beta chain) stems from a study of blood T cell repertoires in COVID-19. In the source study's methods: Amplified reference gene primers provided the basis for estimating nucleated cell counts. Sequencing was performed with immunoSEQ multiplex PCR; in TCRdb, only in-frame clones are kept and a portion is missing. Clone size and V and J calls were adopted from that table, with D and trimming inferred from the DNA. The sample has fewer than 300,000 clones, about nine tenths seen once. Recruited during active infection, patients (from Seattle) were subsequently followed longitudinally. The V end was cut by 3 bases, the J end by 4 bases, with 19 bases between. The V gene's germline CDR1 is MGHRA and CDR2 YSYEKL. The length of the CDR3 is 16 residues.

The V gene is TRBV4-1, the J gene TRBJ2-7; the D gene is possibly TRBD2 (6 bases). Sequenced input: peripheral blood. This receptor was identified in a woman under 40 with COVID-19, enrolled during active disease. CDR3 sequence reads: CASSHNSGVVEYEQYF. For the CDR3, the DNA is TGCGCCAGCAGCCATAATAGCGGAGTGGTCGAGTACGAGCAGTACTTC.